These 16 T cell receptor beta chains originate from one sample sequenced in a study of long-term antiretroviral therapy in people with HIV. Run at survey level, the immunoSEQ assay was version v3.0. The repertoire was sequenced with immunoSEQ multiplex PCR; TCRdb's copy has only in-frame clones and lacks some. The sample contains some 30,000 clones, almost 95% of which appear only once. Here the sequenced sample was unsorted PBMCs, taken 7.3 to 7.5 years after starting antiretroviral therapy. The receptors come from a man in his fifties with HIV.

The DNA of the CDR3 is TGCGCCACCTCTAGCGGGGGGGCAGCCAAAAACATTCAGTACTTC. Its translation is CATSSGGAAKNIQYF. The J gene is TRBJ2-4, the V gene TRBV10-1, with 12 bases matching TRBD2. V shed 10 bases and J 0 bases; nucleotides not matched to a gene: 4. Germline V gene sequence: CDR1 WNHNN, CDR2 SYGVQD (reference sequence). CDR3 length: 15 residues.

The J gene is TRBJ2-2, the V gene TRBV11-2; D unclear. Germline V gene lookup returns CDR1 SGHAT and CDR2 FQNNGV. This CDR3 has 11 amino acids. V lost 0 bases and J lost 11, with 4 bases in between. CDR3 protein: CASSLEDELFF. CDR3 in DNA: TGTGCCAGCAGCTTAGAGGACGAGCTGTTTTTT.

The genes are TRBV29-1 and TRBJ2-1; D unclear. Trimming stripped 0 bases from V and 3 bases from J, with 6 bases between. This CDR3 contains 13 residues. Germline V gives CDR1 SQVTM, CDR2 ANQGSEA. The CDR3 DNA follows: TGCAGCGTTGAAGATGGAGACTACAATGAGCAGTTCTTC. Its translation: CSVEDGDYNEQFF.

The genes are TRBV7-9 and TRBJ2-1, with 11 bases lining up with TRBD2. The CDR3 covers 16 residues. The V segment lost 2 bases and the J segment 9 bases; nucleotides outside the gene matches: 9. From germline, CDR1 is SEHNR and CDR2 FQNEAQ (reference sequence). CDR3 region: CASSLSGLAGGGEQFF. In nucleotides, the CDR3 is TGTGCCAGCAGCTTATCCGGGCTAGCGGGGGGCGGTGAGCAGTTCTTC.

This chain joins TRBV7-8 and TRBJ2-7; the match to TRBD1 covers 8 bases. Germline V lookup: CDR1 SGHVS, CDR2 FQNEAQ. The CDR3 totals 17 residues. The V and J ends lost 1 base and 5 bases, in that order; junction bases with no gene match: 13. The CDR3 DNA sequence: TGTGCCAGCAGCTTAGAGCCGGGACAGGTCTATTTCCACGAGCAGTACTTC. Amino acid sequence: CASSLEPGQVYFHEQYF.

The V gene is TRBV9, the J gene TRBJ1-1; no reliable D call. The CDR3 has 15 residues. Trimming took off 0 bases at V and 1 base at J, with 10 bases between the two ends. In germline, CDR1 is SGDLS, CDR2 YYNGEE. Written as DNA, the CDR3 is TGTGCCAGCAGCGTAGAGGAAGGGAGGAACACTGAAGCTTTCTTT. Translated: CASSVEEGRNTEAFF.

This clone was detected only a few times. V and J are TRBV19 and TRBJ1-2; no reliable D call. The CDR3 runs 13 residues. Trimming stripped 10 bases from V and 1 base from J, with 13 bases between. Germline assignment: CDR1 LNHDA and CDR2 SQIVND (reference sequence). CDR3 sequence (DNA): TGTGCCACCCGGGAGGCCCTTAACTATGGCTACACCTTC. Translated, it gives CATREALNYGYTF.

V is TRBV5-1 and J is TRBJ2-3, with TRBD2 matching over 11 bases. Germline assignment: CDR1 SGHRS and CDR2 YFSETQ. This CDR3 region has 18 residues. The V segment lost 0 bases and the J segment 2 bases; nucleotides outside the gene matches: 8. This chain's CDR3 is CASSLVGGLAVITDTQYF. CDR3 DNA: TGCGCCAGCAGCTTGGTTGGGGGACTAGCGGTGATCACAGATACGCAGTATTTT.

The chain is built from TRBV9 and TRBJ2-3; D ambiguous. The CDR3 spans 15 residues. V lost 4 bases and J 1 base, leaving 13 bases between the germline ends. In germline, CDR1 is SGDLS, CDR2 YYNGEE. The CDR3 protein is CASSLRTDRTDTQYF. CDR3 sequence (DNA): TGTGCCAGCAGCCTCCGGACGGACCGCACAGATACGCAGTATTTT. Variable domain in full (rest from reference TRBV9 and TRBJ2-3): DSGVTQTPKHLITATGQRVTLRCSPRSGDLSVYWYQQSLDQGLQFLIQYYNGEERAKGNILERFSAQQFPDLHSELNLSSLELGDSALYFCASSLRTDRTDTQYFGPGTRLTVL.

V usage is TRBV20-1 and J usage is TRBJ2-1; D is ambiguous. The CDR3 has 11 amino acids. Between the trimmed V and J ends, which lost 4 bases and 5 bases, there was a span of 6 bases. Germline CDR1 DFQATT, CDR2 SNEGSKA (reference sequence). For the CDR3, the DNA is TGCAGTGCTACCGAAAACAATGAGCAGTTCTTC. This sequence encodes CSATENNEQFF.

The rearrangement uses TRBV6-1 and TRBJ1-5, with unresolved D. From germline, CDR1 is MNHNS and CDR2 SASEGT. The CDR3 is made up of 19 amino acids. Trimming took off 0 bases at V and 2 bases at J, with 20 bases between the two ends. CDR3 sequence reads: CASSEARSWVGQGNQPQHF. The CDR3 bases are TGTGCCAGCAGTGAAGCGAGGAGTTGGGTGGGCCAGGGCAATCAGCCCCAGCATTTT.

The rearrangement links TRBV5-3 to TRBJ1-6, with a possible D match to TRBD1 (6 bases). TRBV5-3 is known as an ORF, though its function is uncertain. Trimming removed 3 bases from V and 10 bases from J, with 17 bases in between. The CDR3 is 15 residues long. The CDR3 DNA follows: TGTGCCAGAAGCTCACCCCCAGGGGTTTCCTCACCCCTCCACTTT. Its protein is CARSSPPGVSSPLHF.

The rearrangement uses TRBV2 and TRBJ1-2; 8 bases are shared with TRBD1. The CDR3 has 16 amino acids. V shed 2 bases and J 7 bases; nucleotides not matched to a gene: 12. The germline V gene has CDR1 SNHLY and CDR2 FYNNEI. The DNA for the CDR3 is TGTGCCAGCAGTGAATACCCTCGACCAGGGGGCGGTGGCTACACCTTC. Encoded protein: CASSEYPRPGGGGYTF. Filled out from reference TRBV2 and TRBJ1-2, the complete variable domain reads EPEVTQTPSHQVTQMGQEVILRCVPISNHLYFYWYRQILGQKVEFLVSFYNNEISEKSEIFDDQFSVERPDGSNFTLKIRSTKLEDSAMYFCASSEYPRPGGGGYTFGSGTRLTVV.

The V call is TRBV9, the J call TRBJ2-3; 12 positions match TRBD2. Germline CDR1 and CDR2: SGDLS and YYNGEE. There are 14 residues in the CDR3. V trimming: 3 bases; J trimming: 9 bases; junction bases outside the gene matches: 5. The chain's CDR3 is CASSESSGGATQYF. As DNA, the CDR3 is TGTGCCAGCAGCGAGTCTAGCGGGGGGGCAACGCAGTATTTT.

The J gene is TRBJ2-7, the V gene TRBV18; TRBD1 matches at 7 bases. After removal of 3 bases from V and 10 bases from J, the junction contained 24 bases not matched to a gene. CDR1 is KGHSH, CDR2 LQKENI, per germline. The length of the CDR3 is 18 residues. DNA of the CDR3: TGTGCCAGCTCACCTCGGCCCCCTCGTGGGACGCCGACAGGGTTACAGTACTTC. The encoded protein is CASSPRPPRGTPTGLQYF.

The J gene is TRBJ2-5, the V gene TRBV11-2; D gene ambiguous. V lost 1 base, J lost 0 bases, and 9 bases lay in between. This CDR3 has 15 residues. The germline CDR1 and CDR2 sequences are SGHAT and FQNNGV. CDR3 in amino acids: CASSLASSYQETQYF. CDR3 nucleotide sequence: TGTGCCAGCAGCTTAGCTTCCAGTTACCAAGAGACCCAGTACTTC.